One sample yielded the 18 T cell receptor beta chains listed below, sequenced in a study of T-cell memory formation after mild COVID-19 listed by TCRdb under 2021. Library preparation used 5' RACE. The sequencer listed for this sample is Illumina NovaSeq 6000. The public reads were run again by TCRdb, first through fastp at Q25 and then through MiXCR, and only productive beta chains were kept. Every CDR3 protein is listed once, alongside the most common genes and DNA of its rows. The sample table contains about 140,000 distinct CDR3 sequences; only one count was recorded for 11% to 15% of them. Of the sample, about 26% is held by the ten largest clones. The sample consisted of PBMCs or a T cell subset sorted from them (not recorded which). The receptors were gathered from an adult woman who had mild COVID-19 (a few samples of this study predate the infection). The sample titles of this study are shuffled in the database, so cell type and time point are left out; the donor was told from shared clones.

The chain links TRBV7-9 to TRBJ2-5, with a weak D call TRBD1 (6 bases). This CDR3 has 15 residues. The germline gives CDR1 SEHNR, CDR2 FQNEAQ (reference sequence). V lost 10 bases and J 5 bases, leaving 23 bases between the germline ends. The CDR3 here is CAIQESSGVGETQYF. As DNA, the CDR3 is TGTGCCATCCAGGAAAGCTCAGGGGTCGGGGAGACCCAGTACTTC.

This clonotype was counted only a few times. This chain uses TRBV9 with TRBJ1-1; D remains ambiguous. The germline CDR1 and CDR2 sequences are SGDLS and YYNGEE. There are 13 residues in the CDR3. V was shortened by 0 bases and J by 4 bases, with 7 bases between the two germline ends. CDR3 protein: CASSVGVGTEAFF. CDR3 coding DNA: TGTGCCAGCAGCGTAGGGGTCGGCACTGAAGCTTTCTTT.

This clonotype was found many times. V and J are TRBV7-2 and TRBJ2-5; a weak D match, TRBD2 (6 bases). This CDR3 has 14 residues. Germline-derived CDR1 and CDR2 are SGHTA and FQGNSA. V was pared by 1 base and J by 4 bases, with 10 bases between. CDR3 loop: CASSLVLARETQYF. DNA for the CDR3: TGTGCCAGCAGCTTAGTTCTAGCGAGAGAGACCCAGTACTTC.

The chain combines TRBV7-6 with TRBJ2-1; either TRBD1 or TRBD2 may fit D (6 bases each). The CDR3 consists of 14 residues. The V gene's germline CDR1 is SGHVS and CDR2 FNYEAQ. V lost 5 bases to trimming and J lost 6 bases, with 14 bases between them. The CDR3 DNA sequence: TGTGCCAGCAGCACCGGAGGGGGTTTCAATGAGCAGTTCTTC. This translates into CASSTGGGFNEQFF.

This clonotype was found a few times. This sequence joins TRBV7-6 and TRBJ2-3; D is perhaps TRBD2 (6 bases). The CDR3 is made up of 16 amino acids. The V end lost 5 bases, the J end lost 3 bases, and 18 bases lay between the germline ends. The germline V gene encodes CDR1 SGHVS and CDR2 FNYEAQ. CDR3 sequence reads: CASSDSGLTSTDTQYF. The DNA of the CDR3 is TGTGCCAGCAGCGACTCGGGACTGACATCGACAGATACGCAGTATTTT.

The rearrangement joins TRBV5-1 to TRBJ2-7, with unresolved D. The V and J ends lost 2 bases and 7 bases respectively, with 10 bases between them. This CDR3 has 12 amino acids. CDR1 is SGHRS and CDR2 is YFSETQ in the germline V gene. This CDR3 is CASSFTRAEQYF. The CDR3 DNA reads TGCGCCAGCAGCTTTACCCGGGCGGAGCAGTACTTC.

This clonotype was seen a few times. J is TRBJ2-3 and V is TRBV2, with D unresolved. Germline V lookup: CDR1 SNHLY, CDR2 FYNNEI. Trimming left V 2 bases short and J 6 bases short, with 6 bases between. This CDR3 spans 12 amino acids. CDR3 nucleotide sequence: TGTGCCAGCAGTGAAATGGACGATACGCAGTATTTT. It encodes CASSEMDDTQYF.

The J gene is TRBJ2-1, the V gene TRBV4-2; 8 nucleotides match TRBD1. The CDR3 spans 14 residues. From germline, CDR1 is LGHNA and CDR2 YNFKEQ. The V and J ends lost 6 bases and 6 bases, in that order; junction bases with no gene match: 7. CDR3 DNA: TGTGCCAGCAGTTTTGGACAGGGTAGCAATGAGCAGTTCTTC. This sequence encodes CASSFGQGSNEQFF.

The chain employs TRBV12-3 or TRBV12-4 and TRBJ2-4; D is perhaps TRBD1 (5 bases). This CDR3 has 14 residues. V lost 4 bases and J lost 8, with 15 bases in between. This CDR3 reads CASSSTVPGYIQYF. The CDR3 DNA sequence: TGTGCCAGCAGTTCGACAGTCCCCGGGTACATTCAGTACTTC.

V and J are TRBV27 and TRBJ2-7; 8 bases line up with TRBD1. This CDR3 spans 16 amino acids. Germline-derived CDR1 and CDR2 are MNHEY and SMNVEV (reference sequence). Trimming at V came to 6 bases and at J to 3 bases, leaving 13 bases not matched to a gene. The CDR3 bases are TGTGCCAGCAGCCACGTGACCGGGACAGGATTCTACGAGCAGTACTTC. Protein product: CASSHVTGTGFYEQYF.

The J gene is TRBJ2-7, the V gene TRBV28, with D possibly matching TRBD1 (5 bases). CDR1 and CDR2 from the germline V gene are MDHEN and SYDVKM. This CDR3 comprises 13 residues. The ends were cut back, 9 bases at V and 1 base at J, with 13 bases in the middle. The CDR3 DNA follows: TGTGCCAGTGGACAATCGTCGTCCTACGAGCAGTACTTC. This encodes CASGQSSSYEQYF.

V and J are TRBV14 and TRBJ2-7, with a possible D match to TRBD2 (5 bases). V dropped 1 base and J dropped 6 bases, with 10 bases sitting between them. CDR1 SGHDN and CDR2 FVKESK come from the germline V gene. This CDR3 comprises 13 residues. The CDR3 region is CASSQVPGSEQYF. CDR3 DNA: TGTGCCAGCAGCCAAGTACCGGGGAGCGAGCAGTACTTC.

In nucleotides, the CDR3 is TGTGCCAGCAGTACCGGGACTAGCGATGAGCAGTTCTTC. Protein product: CASSTGTSDEQFF. This chain connects TRBV12-3 or TRBV12-4 to TRBJ2-1; 10 bases are a match to TRBD2. V gave up 5 bases and J gave up 8 bases; unmatched junction bases: 3. This CDR3 has 13 amino acids.

V usage is TRBV5-1 and J usage is TRBJ2-3; weak D call: TRBD1 (6 bases). The CDR3 covers 15 residues. V gave up 3 bases and J gave up 4 bases, with 15 bases separating them. Germline V gene sequence: CDR1 SGHRS, CDR2 YFSETQ. The DNA for the CDR3 is TGCGCCAGCAGCTCGACAGGCCTGGGGCCAGATACGCAGTATTTT. Translation: CASSSTGLGPDTQYF.

This clonotype was detected a few times. V is TRBV2 and J is TRBJ2-5; possibly TRBD1 for D (5 bases). Trimming removed 4 bases from V and 3 bases from J, with 30 bases in between. This CDR3 is built from 20 residues. The germline V gene has CDR1 SNHLY and CDR2 FYNNEI. CDR3 bases: TGTGCCAGCAGTGCACCGGTGGTGGGGCGGAGTAGCAGTTCCGAAGAGACCCAGTACTTC. This encodes CASSAPVVGRSSSSEETQYF.

This clonotype was found many times. The rearrangement joins TRBV4-3 to TRBJ2-7, with 13 bases matching TRBD2. From germline, CDR1 is LGHNA and CDR2 YSLEER. J lost 0 bases, V lost 0 bases, and 8 bases had no gene match. The CDR3 consists of 19 residues. The CDR3 DNA sequence: TGCGCCAGCAGCCAAGATAGACTAGCGGGAGGTCTGAGCTCCTACGAGCAGTACTTC. It yields the protein CASSQDRLAGGLSSYEQYF.

This clonotype is large within its sample. This rearrangement joins TRBV5-1 to TRBJ2-1; D ambiguous. The CDR3 extends over 17 amino acids. Germline CDR1 reads SGHRS; CDR2 reads YFSETQ. The V end lost 1 base, the J end lost 2 bases, and 16 bases lay between the germline ends. CDR3 protein: CASSLSPLGGPYNEQFF. CDR3 nucleotides: TGCGCCAGCAGCTTGTCCCCCCTGGGCGGCCCCTACAATGAGCAGTTCTTC.

This clonotype was seen more than once but under ten times. The CDR3 coding sequence is TGTGCCAGCAGCTTAGCGCACTCTGGAAACACCATATATTTT. As protein: CASSLAHSGNTIYF. The rearrangement links TRBV7-3 to TRBJ1-3, with D unclear. There are 14 residues in the CDR3. CDR1 is SGHTA, CDR2 FQGTGA, per germline. Trimming removed 2 bases at V and 0 bases at J, with 5 bases between.